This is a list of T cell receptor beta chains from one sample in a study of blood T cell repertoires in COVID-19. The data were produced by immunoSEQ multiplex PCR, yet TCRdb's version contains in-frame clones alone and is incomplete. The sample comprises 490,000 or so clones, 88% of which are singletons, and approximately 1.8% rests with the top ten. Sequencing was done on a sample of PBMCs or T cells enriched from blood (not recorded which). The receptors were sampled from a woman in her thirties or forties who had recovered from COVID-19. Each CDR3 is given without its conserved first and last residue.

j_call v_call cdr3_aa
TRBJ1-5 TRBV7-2 ASSPGQGARFNQPQH
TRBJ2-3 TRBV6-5 ASSYSTGGKDTQY
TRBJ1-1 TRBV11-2 ASSLISRDTEAF
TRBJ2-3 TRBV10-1 ASSDGRMTDTQY
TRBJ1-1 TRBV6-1 ASSEASRGGFEAF
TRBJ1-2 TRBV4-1 ASSQVGHIPERGYT
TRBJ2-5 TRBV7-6 ASSSAGVKGQETQY
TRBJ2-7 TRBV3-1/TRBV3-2 ASSQDGQGYSYEQY
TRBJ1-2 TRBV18 ASSAQQGAYGYT
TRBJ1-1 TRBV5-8 ASSYGQGRTEAF
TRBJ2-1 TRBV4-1 ASSQEGDRVNEQF
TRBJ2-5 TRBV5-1 ASRLDRGKTQY
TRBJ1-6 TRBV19 ASSIGIDRVNSPLH